This T cell receptor beta chain was found in a study of blood T cell repertoires in COVID-19. Looking at the study overall: The United States, Italy and Spain were the sources of the acute and convalescent COVID-19 samples. PBMCs, B-cell-depleted T cells, or T cells provided the cDNA or gDNA that made up the material.

Germline-derived CDR1 and CDR2 are KGHSY and FQNENV. The CDR3 spans 17 residues. With 4 bases removed from V and 8 bases from J, the gap between germline ends came to 26 bases. Assay used: immunoSEQ multiplex PCR; TCRdb lists only in-frame clones, some missing. The sample gives more than 200,000 clones, around 84% of which show up once; around 4% is in the top ten. This TCR was recovered from a man between 60 and 70 years old with acute or convalescent COVID-19. The chain couples TRBV16 to TRBJ1-1; perhaps TRBD1 as D (5 bases). The sequencing sample was made of peripheral blood. This CDR3 reads CASSLIFGQSGRAEAFF. CDR3 DNA: TGTGCCAGCAGCCTCATCTTCGGGCAGTCCGGCAGGGCAGAAGCTTTCTTT. Variable domain in full (rest from reference TRBV16 and TRBJ1-1): GEEVAQTPKHLVRGEGQKAKLYCAPIKGHSYVFWYQQVLKNEFKFLISFQNENVFDETGMPKERFSAKCLPNSPCSLEIQATKLEDSAVYFCASSLIFGQSGRAEAFFGQGTRLTVV.